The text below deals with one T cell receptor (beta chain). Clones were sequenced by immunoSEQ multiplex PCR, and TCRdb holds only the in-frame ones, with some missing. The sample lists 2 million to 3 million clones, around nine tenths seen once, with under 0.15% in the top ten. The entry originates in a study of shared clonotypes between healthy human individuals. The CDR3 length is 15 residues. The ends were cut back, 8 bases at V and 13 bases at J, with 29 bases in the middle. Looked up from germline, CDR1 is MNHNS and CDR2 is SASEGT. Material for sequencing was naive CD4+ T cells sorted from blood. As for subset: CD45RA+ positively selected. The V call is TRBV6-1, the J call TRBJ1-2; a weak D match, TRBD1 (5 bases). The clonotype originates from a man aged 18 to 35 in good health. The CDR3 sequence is CASRLFYAGEEVGTF. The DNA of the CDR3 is TGTGCCAGCCGCCTATTTTATGCGGGGGAGGAGGTTGGCACCTTC.